A selection of T cell receptor beta chains follows, all from one sample in a study of Graves' ophthalmopathy and Graves' hyperthyroidism. TCRdb re-derived calls from the multiplex PCR reads in MiXCR, one entry per CDR3 protein. The top ten clones hold over 3.5% of a sample with roughly 50,000 distinct CDR3 sequences, approximately 50% of them seen once. Material for sequencing was peripheral blood. The receptor set was obtained from an adult woman with Graves' ophthalmopathy. Both conserved end residues are part of each CDR3. The D gene is left open where the match is weak.

j_call d_call v_call cdr3_aa
TRBJ2-3 . TRBV7-9 CASSQGEGAEYF
TRBJ2-5 TRBD2 TRBV4-2 CASSQGPEASGDQETQYF
TRBJ2-5 . TRBV15 CATSRGLAQETQYF
TRBJ2-1 . TRBV7-2 CASSLDRGPEQFF
TRBJ1-2 . TRBV6-5 CASTYSNGNYGYTF
TRBJ2-7 TRBD2 TRBV19 CASSIRLAGRTPYEQYF
TRBJ1-4 . TRBV29-1 CSVGGEKLFF
TRBJ2-3 . TRBV24-1 CATSRGSEGDTQYF
TRBJ1-5 . TRBV27 CASSLEGYSNQPQHF
TRBJ2-2 . TRBV15 CATSSPSAGELFF
TRBJ2-5 . TRBV30 CAWSVKGARETQYF
TRBJ1-1 . TRBV10-3 CAIRRQANTEAFF
TRBJ2-7 . TRBV14 CASSQDRTGHERYF
TRBJ2-1 . TRBV20-1 CSARGLGPYSYNEQFF